The present TCR beta chain was sequenced within a study of blood T cell repertoires in COVID-19. Study information: COVID-19 samples from acute and convalescent phases originated in the United States, Italy and Spain. The cDNA or gDNA used as material had been derived from T cells, B-cell-depleted T cells, or PBMCs.

Germline V gives CDR1 KGHSH, CDR2 LQKENI. The CDR3 consists of 16 residues. The V segment lost 3 bases and the J segment 0 bases; nucleotides outside the gene matches: 1. How the authors handled the data: For nucleated cells, counts were estimated from reference gene primer amplification. The data were produced by immunoSEQ multiplex PCR, yet TCRdb's version contains in-frame clones alone and is incomplete. V and J calls and clone size are as listed in that table; D and trimming were resolved from the DNA. The sample holds approximately 400,000 clones; 70% to 90% are singletons and the top ten take less than 1.5%. Clinical history reported by participants formed the basis on which cohorts were assigned.

The gene calls are TRBV18 and TRBJ2-7; 14 bases map to TRBD2. Sequenced: PBMCs or T cells enriched from blood (not recorded which). The origin of this receptor is a woman in her late teens or twenties who had recovered from COVID-19. The CDR3 DNA sequence: TGTGCCAGCTCACCGGGGACTAGCGGGAGCTCCTACGAGCAGTACTTC. Protein product: CASSPGTSGSSYEQYF.